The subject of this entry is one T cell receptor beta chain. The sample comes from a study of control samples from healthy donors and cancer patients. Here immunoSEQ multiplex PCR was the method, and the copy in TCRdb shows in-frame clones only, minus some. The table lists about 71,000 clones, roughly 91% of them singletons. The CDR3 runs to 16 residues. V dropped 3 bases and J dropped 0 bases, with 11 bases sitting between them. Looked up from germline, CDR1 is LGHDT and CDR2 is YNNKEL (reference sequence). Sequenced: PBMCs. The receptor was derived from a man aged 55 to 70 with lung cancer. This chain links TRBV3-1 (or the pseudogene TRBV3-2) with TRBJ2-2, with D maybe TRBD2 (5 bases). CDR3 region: CASSQGTGSNTGELFF. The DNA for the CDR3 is TGTGCCAGCAGCCAGGGTACGGGGTCGAACACCGGGGAGCTGTTTTTT.